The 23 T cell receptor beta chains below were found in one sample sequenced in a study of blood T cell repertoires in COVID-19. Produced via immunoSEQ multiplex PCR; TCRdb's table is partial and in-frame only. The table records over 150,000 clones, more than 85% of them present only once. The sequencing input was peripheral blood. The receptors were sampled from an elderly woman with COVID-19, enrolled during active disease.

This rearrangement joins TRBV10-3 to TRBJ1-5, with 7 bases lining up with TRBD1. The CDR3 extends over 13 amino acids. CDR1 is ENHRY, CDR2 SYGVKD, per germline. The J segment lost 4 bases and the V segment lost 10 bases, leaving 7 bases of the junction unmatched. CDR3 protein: CATQDRENQPQHF. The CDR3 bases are TGTGCCACCCAAGACAGGGAAAATCAGCCCCAGCATTTT.

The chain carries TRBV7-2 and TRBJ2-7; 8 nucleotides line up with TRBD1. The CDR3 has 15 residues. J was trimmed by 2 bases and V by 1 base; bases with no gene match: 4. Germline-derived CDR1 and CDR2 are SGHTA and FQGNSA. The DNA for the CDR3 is TGTGCCAGCAGCTTAGTTGGACAGGGCCCCTACGAGCAGTACTTC. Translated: CASSLVGQGPYEQYF.

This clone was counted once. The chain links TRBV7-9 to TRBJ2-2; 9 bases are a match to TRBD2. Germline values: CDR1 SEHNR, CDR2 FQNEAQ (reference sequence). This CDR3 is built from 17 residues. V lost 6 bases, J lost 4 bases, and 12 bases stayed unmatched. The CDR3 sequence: CASSHAGTSQGTGELFF. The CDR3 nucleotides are TGTGCCAGCAGTCACGCCGGGACTAGCCAGGGCACCGGGGAGCTGTTTTTT.

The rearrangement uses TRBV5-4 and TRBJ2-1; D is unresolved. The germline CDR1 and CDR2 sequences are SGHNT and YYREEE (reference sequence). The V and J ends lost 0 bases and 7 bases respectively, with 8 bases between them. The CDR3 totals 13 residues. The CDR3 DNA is TGTGCCAGCAGCTTGGACTTCAAGAATGAGCAGTTCTTC. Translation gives CASSLDFKNEQFF.

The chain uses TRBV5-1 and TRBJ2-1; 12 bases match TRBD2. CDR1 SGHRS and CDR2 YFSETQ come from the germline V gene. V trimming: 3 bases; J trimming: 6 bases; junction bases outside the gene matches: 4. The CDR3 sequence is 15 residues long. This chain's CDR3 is CASSSGLAGLNEQFF. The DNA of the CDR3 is TGCGCCAGCAGCTCCGGACTAGCGGGACTCAATGAGCAGTTCTTC.

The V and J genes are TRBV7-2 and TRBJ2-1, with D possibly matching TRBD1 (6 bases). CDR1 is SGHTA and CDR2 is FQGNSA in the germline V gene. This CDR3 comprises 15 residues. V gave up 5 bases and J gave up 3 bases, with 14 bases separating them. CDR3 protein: CASSQGQIGYNEQFF. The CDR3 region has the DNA TGTGCCAGCAGCCAAGGACAGATAGGCTACAATGAGCAGTTCTTC.

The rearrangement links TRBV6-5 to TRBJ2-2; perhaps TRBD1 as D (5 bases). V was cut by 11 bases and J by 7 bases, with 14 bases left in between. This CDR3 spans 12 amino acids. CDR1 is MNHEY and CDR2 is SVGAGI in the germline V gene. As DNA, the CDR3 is TGTGCCTGCGAGGCCCAGGGCGGGGAGCTGTTTTTT. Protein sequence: CACEAQGGELFF.

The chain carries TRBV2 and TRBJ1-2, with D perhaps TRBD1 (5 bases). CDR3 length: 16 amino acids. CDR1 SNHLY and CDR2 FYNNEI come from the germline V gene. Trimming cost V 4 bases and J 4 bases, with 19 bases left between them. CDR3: CASSAGGSREGYGYTF. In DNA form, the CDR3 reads TGTGCCAGCAGTGCGGGGGGGTCGCGAGAGGGCTATGGCTACACCTTC. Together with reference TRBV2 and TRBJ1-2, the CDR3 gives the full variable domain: EPEVTQTPSHQVTQMGQEVILRCVPISNHLYFYWYRQILGQKVEFLVSFYNNEISEKSEIFDDQFSVERPDGSNFTLKIRSTKLEDSAMYFCASSAGGSREGYGYTFGSGTRLTVV.

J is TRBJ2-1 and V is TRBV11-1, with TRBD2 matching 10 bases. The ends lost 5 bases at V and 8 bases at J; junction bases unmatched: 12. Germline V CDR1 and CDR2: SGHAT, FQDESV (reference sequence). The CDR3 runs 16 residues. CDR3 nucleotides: TGTGCCAGCAGCCCCGCCCGAACTAGCGGGACCTATGAGCAGTTCTTC. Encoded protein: CASSPARTSGTYEQFF. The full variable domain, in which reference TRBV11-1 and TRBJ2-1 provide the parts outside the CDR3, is EAEVAQSPRYKITEKSQAVAFWCDPISGHATLYWYRQILGQGPELLVQFQDESVVDDSQLPKDRFSAERLKGVDSTLKIQPAELGDSAMYLCASSPARTSGTYEQFFGPGTRLTVL.

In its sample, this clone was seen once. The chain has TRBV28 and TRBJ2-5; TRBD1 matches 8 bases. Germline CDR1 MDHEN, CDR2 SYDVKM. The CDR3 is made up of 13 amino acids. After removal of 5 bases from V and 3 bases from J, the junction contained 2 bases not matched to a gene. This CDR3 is CASSDRGKETQYF. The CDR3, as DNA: TGTGCCAGCAGTGACAGGGGAAAAGAGACCCAGTACTTC.

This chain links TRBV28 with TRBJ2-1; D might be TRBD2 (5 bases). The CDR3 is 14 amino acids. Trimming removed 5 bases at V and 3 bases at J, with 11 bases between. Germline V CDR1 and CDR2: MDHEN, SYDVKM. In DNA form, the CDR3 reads TGTGCCAGCAGTGTCGGACTGATCTACAATGAGCAGTTCTTC. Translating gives CASSVGLIYNEQFF.

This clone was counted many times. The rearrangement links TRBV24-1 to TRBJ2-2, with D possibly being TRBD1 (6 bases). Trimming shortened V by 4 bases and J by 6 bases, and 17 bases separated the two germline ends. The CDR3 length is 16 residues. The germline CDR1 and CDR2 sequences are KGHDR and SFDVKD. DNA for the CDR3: TGTGCCACCAGTGAGGGGGCTCCAGGGAAGGCCGGGGAGCTGTTTTTT. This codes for CATSEGAPGKAGELFF.

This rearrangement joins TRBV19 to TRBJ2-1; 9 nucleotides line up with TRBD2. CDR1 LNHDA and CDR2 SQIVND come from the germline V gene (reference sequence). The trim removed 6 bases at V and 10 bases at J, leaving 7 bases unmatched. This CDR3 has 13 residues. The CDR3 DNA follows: TGTGCCAGTAGCACACCCCTAGCGGGAGAGCAGTTCTTC. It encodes CASSTPLAGEQFF.

Here the CDR3 reads CASSFEGLLREQYF. The CDR3 region has the DNA TGTGCCAGCAGCTTTGAGGGACTACTTAGAGAGCAGTACTTC. The genes are TRBV7-2 and TRBJ2-7; 7 bases are shared with TRBD2. The CDR3 runs 14 residues. The junction had 9 bases not matched to a gene; V was cut back by 3 bases and J by 7 bases. Germline CDR1 reads SGHTA; CDR2 reads FQGNSA.

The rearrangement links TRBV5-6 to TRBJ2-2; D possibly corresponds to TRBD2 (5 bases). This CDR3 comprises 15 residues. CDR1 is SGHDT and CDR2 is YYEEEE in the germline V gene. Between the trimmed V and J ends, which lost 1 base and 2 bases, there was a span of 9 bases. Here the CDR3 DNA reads TGTGCCAGCAGCTTGAGCGGAGTTAACACCGGGGAGCTGTTTTTT. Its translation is CASSLSGVNTGELFF.

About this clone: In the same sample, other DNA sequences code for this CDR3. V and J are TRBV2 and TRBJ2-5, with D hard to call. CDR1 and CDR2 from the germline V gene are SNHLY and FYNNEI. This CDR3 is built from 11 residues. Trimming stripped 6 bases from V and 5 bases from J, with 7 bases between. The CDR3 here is CASSPLETQYF. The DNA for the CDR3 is TGTGCCAGCAGCCCCTTGGAGACCCAGTACTTC.

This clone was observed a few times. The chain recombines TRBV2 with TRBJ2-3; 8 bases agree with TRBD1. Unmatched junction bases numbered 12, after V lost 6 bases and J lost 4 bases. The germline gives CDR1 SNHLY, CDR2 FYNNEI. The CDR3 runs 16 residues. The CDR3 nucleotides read TGTGCCAGCAGAGCCTGGACAGGGCCTACATCAGATACGCAGTATTTT. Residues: CASRAWTGPTSDTQYF.

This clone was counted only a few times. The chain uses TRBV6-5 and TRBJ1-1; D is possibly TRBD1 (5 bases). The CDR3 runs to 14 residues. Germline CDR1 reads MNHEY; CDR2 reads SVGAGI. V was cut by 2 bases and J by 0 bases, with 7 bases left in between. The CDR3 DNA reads TGTGCCAGCAGTTACGGGGGGGTGAACACTGAAGCTTTCTTT. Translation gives CASSYGGVNTEAFF.

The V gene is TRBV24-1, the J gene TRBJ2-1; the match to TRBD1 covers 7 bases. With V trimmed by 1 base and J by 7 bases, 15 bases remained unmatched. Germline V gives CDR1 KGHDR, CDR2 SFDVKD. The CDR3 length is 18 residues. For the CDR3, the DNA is TGTGCCACCAGTGATTTCGGGACCCCCGGGACAGTTGGGAATGAGCAGTTCTTC. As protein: CATSDFGTPGTVGNEQFF.

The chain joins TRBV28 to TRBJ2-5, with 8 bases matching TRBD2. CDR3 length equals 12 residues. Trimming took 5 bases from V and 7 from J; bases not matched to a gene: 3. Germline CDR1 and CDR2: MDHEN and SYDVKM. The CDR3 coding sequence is TGTGCCAGCAGTGCCGCGGGAGGGACCCAGTACTTC. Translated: CASSAAGGTQYF. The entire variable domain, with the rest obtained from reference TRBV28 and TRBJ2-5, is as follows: DVKVTQSSRYLVKRTGEKVFLECVQDMDHENMFWYRQDPGLGLRLIYFSYDVKMKEKGDIPEGYSVSREKKERFSLILESASTNQTSMYLCASSAAGGTQYFGPGTRLLVL.

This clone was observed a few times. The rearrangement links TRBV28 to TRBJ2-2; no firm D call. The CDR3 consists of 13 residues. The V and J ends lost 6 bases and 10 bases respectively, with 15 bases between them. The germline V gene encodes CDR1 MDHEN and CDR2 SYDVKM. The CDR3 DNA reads TGTGCCAGCAGCACAAGCGTTCAAGAGGAGCTGTTTTTT. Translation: CASSTSVQEELFF.

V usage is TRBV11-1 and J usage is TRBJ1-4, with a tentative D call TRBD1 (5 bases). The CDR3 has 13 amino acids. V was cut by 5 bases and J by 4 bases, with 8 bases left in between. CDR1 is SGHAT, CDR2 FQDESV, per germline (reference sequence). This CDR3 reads CASSRQRNEKLFF. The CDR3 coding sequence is TGTGCCAGCAGCAGACAGCGTAATGAAAAACTGTTTTTT.

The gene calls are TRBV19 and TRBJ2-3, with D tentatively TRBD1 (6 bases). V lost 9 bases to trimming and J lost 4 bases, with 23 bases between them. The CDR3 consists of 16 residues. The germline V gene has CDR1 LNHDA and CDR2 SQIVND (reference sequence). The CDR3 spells CASADPDRFWPDTQYF. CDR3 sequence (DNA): TGTGCCAGCGCGGACCCCGACAGGTTTTGGCCAGATACGCAGTATTTT.